This is a list of T cell receptor beta chains from one sample in a study of CD8 T cells in ankylosing spondylitis. Using its own MiXCR run on the 5' RACE reads, TCRdb lists one record per CDR3 protein. Of about 540,000 distinct CDR3 sequences listed, roughly 13% were seen once; the top ten hold around 6.8%. The source material was blood, either unsorted or a sorted T cell fraction (not recorded which). Source of these receptors: a male donor with ankylosing spondylitis. The CDR3 runs from the conserved cysteine through the conserved F or W. A D gene is named only where the DNA matches it firmly. Clone size is given for some rows only: seen once, a few or many times, or a class if the clone is expanded.

NA	many	TRBV5-1	TRBJ1-2	CASRPEGIYGYTF	TGCGCCAGCAGACCCGAGGGGATCTATGGCTACACCTTC
TRBD1	NA	TRBV19	TRBJ1-1	CASRTDRGGTEAFF	TGTGCCAGTAGGACGGACAGGGGGGGAACTGAAGCTTTCTTT
NA	NA	TRBV20-1	TRBJ1-4	CSAGPGGSNEKLFF	TGCAGTGCTGGTCCTGGGGGTTCTAATGAAAAACTGTTTTTT
NA	NA	TRBV5-1	TRBJ2-3	CASSPGESTDTQYF	TGCGCCAGCAGCCCCGGGGAGTCCACAGATACGCAGTATTTT
TRBD1	few	TRBV30	TRBJ2-1	CAWGDRLNNEQFF	TGTGCCTGGGGGGACAGATTAAACAATGAGCAGTTCTTC
TRBD1	few	TRBV15	TRBJ2-7	CATSRGNKGQATYEQYF	TGTGCCACCAGCAGAGGCAACAAGGGACAGGCTACCTACGAGCAGTACTTC
TRBD1	many	TRBV24-1	TRBJ2-5	CATSDTTGEQETQYF	TGTGCCACCAGTGATACGACAGGGGAGCAAGAGACCCAGTACTTC
NA	few	TRBV12-5	TRBJ2-3	CASGDAAPISTDTQYF	TGTGCTAGTGGGGACGCTGCGCCTATTAGCACAGATACGCAGTATTTT
NA	NA	TRBV19	TRBJ2-3	CASSVIATLLDTQYF	TGTGCCAGTAGTGTGATAGCGACTCTTCTTGATACGCAGTATTTT
NA	many	TRBV10-1	TRBJ2-2	CASSDTMLAGELFF	TGCGCCAGCAGTGATACCATGCTTGCCGGGGAGCTGTTTTTT
TRBD1	many	TRBV5-1	TRBJ2-5	CASSPTTGVQETQYF	TGCGCCAGCAGCCCCACAACAGGGGTTCAAGAGACCCAGTACTTC
NA	NA	TRBV7-2	TRBJ2-1	CASSFDPGIVYNEQFF	TGTGCCAGCAGCTTCGATCCGGGAATTGTTTACAATGAGCAGTTCTTC
TRBD2	few	TRBV4-1	TRBJ2-7	CASSQKPGLAGASYEQYF	TGCGCCAGCAGCCAAAAACCGGGACTAGCGGGAGCCTCCTACGAGCAGTACTTC
TRBD2	few	TRBV27	TRBJ2-3	CASSIKGTSGRRSTDTQYF	TGTGCCAGCAGTATCAAAGGAACTAGCGGGAGGAGGAGCACAGATACGCAGTATTTT
NA	NA	TRBV4-2	TRBJ1-1	CASSRTGFGDTEAFF	TGTGCCAGCAGCCGTACAGGGTTTGGTGACACTGAAGCTTTCTTT
NA	NA	TRBV12-3/TRBV12-4	TRBJ2-5	CASSEYSQETQYF	TGTGCCTCCTCCGAGTACTCTCAAGAGACCCAGTACTTC
NA	NA	TRBV20-1	TRBJ2-1	CSARKQRQFF	TGCAGTGCTAGAAAACAGAGGCAGTTCTTC
NA	NA	TRBV20-1	TRBJ1-4	CSARGPLGGRGTNEKLFF	TGCAGTGCGAGAGGACCCTTGGGAGGGCGGGGAACTAATGAAAAACTGTTTTTT
TRBD2	many	TRBV29-1	TRBJ2-1	CSVEEGLAGGILGGEEQFF	TGCAGCGTCGAAGAAGGACTAGCGGGAGGAATTCTGGGCGGGGAGGAGCAGTTCTTC
NA	many	TRBV5-1	TRBJ1-2	CASSLLRTENGYTF	TGCGCCAGCAGCTTACTCCGGACAGAAAATGGCTACACCTTC
TRBD1	NA	TRBV5-1	TRBJ2-5	CASTLAQGEETQYF	TGCGCCAGTACCCTGGCCCAGGGGGAAGAGACCCAGTACTTC
NA	few	TRBV5-1	TRBJ2-2	CASGTFNTGELFF	TGCGCCAGCGGGACCTTTAACACCGGGGAGCTGTTTTTT